This T cell receptor beta chain stems from a study of follicular helper T cells after annual influenza vaccination. As for time point: 2014-2015 season, 7 days after vaccination. The CDR3 covers 13 residues. Looked up from germline, CDR1 is SGHAT and CDR2 is FQNNGV. V lost 7 bases, J lost 5 bases, and 15 bases lay in between. Libraries were prepared by immunoSEQ multiplex PCR; TCRdb keeps only in-frame clonotypes and omits some of them. The data contain over 6,500 clones, over 65% of them singletons. The sequencing here drew on CXCR5+ CD38- circulating T follicular helper cells from blood, taken 7 days after influenza vaccination. Specified subset: circulating Tfh, non-naive CD4+CXCR5+PD-1+ (ICOS+CD38+ or ICOS-CD38-). The rearrangement joins TRBV11-2 to TRBJ2-7; tentatively, D is TRBD2 (5 bases). The sequence was collected from an adult who received the influenza vaccine. The CDR3 is CASKHPGIDEQYF. Here the CDR3 DNA reads TGTGCCAGCAAACACCCGGGGATAGACGAGCAGTACTTC.